The rows below give T cell receptor beta chains drawn from one sample of a study of regulatory and conventional T cells in RAG deficiency. Clones were sequenced by immunoSEQ multiplex PCR, and TCRdb holds only the in-frame ones, with some missing. Of about 46,000 clones in the sample, about 90% were seen once. This sample was shared with a second study, whose subject was regulatory T cells.

Sequencing used CD4+ effector T cells sorted from blood. The receptors were gathered from a human donor in good health. The CDR3 runs from the conserved cysteine through the conserved F or W. A D gene is named only where the DNA matches it firmly. Expanded clones get a size class; other rows say once, few or many, or leave the size out.

J,size,V,D,DNA,CDR3
TRBJ2-7,-,TRBV25-1,TRBD2,TGTGCCATCTCAAGCGGACTAGCCTCCTACGAGCAGTACTTC,CAISSGLASYEQYF
TRBJ2-5,-,TRBV5-1,TRBD2,TGCGCCAGCAGCTTGACTAGCGGGGGGGCTGGGCAAGAGACCCAGTACTTC,CASSLTSGGAGQETQYF
TRBJ1-3,few,TRBV6-1,-,TGTGCCAGCAGGGGAAACACCATATATTTT,CASRGNTIYF
TRBJ2-3,-,TRBV2,-,TGTGCCCTCAGACAGGCTGCTTTGACAGATACGCAGTATTTT,CALRQAALTDTQYF
TRBJ2-7,few,TRBV6-6,-,TGTGCCAGCAGTTGGGGCGACCGCTACGAGCAGTACTTC,CASSWGDRYEQYF
TRBJ2-7,-,TRBV11-2,TRBD1,TGTGCCAGCAGCCTACTGTTGGCAGGGGGCGAGCAGTACTTC,CASSLLLAGGEQYF
TRBJ1-3,-,TRBV15,-,TGTGCCACCAGCAGAGAGGGGAGGGGAACTGGAAACACCATATATTTT,CATSREGRGTGNTIYF
TRBJ1-1,-,TRBV7-9,-,TGTGCCAGCAGCTTAGTCGGGACTGTAGAAGCTTTCTTT,CASSLVGTVEAFF
TRBJ2-1,-,TRBV5-1,-,TGCGCCAGCAGCTTGGGAAGCGGCTCCTACAATGAGCAGTTCTTC,CASSLGSGSYNEQFF
TRBJ2-7,-,TRBV2,-,TGTGCCAGCAGTGATAGAAGGGACAAGTCGTTAACAACCTACGAGCAGTACTTC,CASSDRRDKSLTTYEQYF
TRBJ1-2,-,TRBV2,-,TGTGCCAGCAGTGCCACGGGGGGGATGTTTGGCTACACCTTC,CASSATGGMFGYTF
TRBJ2-7,few,TRBV14,-,TGTGCCAGCAGCCAAGGTAACGCCTACGAGCAGTACTTC,CASSQGNAYEQYF
TRBJ1-2,-,TRBV28,TRBD1,TGTGCCAGCAGCCTTAACGCACAGGGGGCCCGTGGCTACACCTTC,CASSLNAQGARGYTF
TRBJ2-3,-,TRBV6-5,TRBD2,TGTGCCAGCAGTTACAGCGGGGTCACAGATACGCAGTATTTT,CASSYSGVTDTQYF
TRBJ1-4,-,TRBV28,TRBD1,TGTGCCAGCGAGGGGGCGACTAATGAAAAACTGTTTTTT,CASEGATNEKLFF
TRBJ1-2,-,TRBV7-9,-,TGTGCCAGCAGCCCCGGGCGGCAAGGCTACACCTTC,CASSPGRQGYTF
TRBJ2-4,-,TRBV27,TRBD1,TGTGCCACGACAGGGCCCATTCAGTACTTC,CATTGPIQYF
TRBJ1-5,-,TRBV28,-,TGTGCCAGCAGTCCCTCGGGGGGAGGAGTACAGCCCCAGCATTTT,CASSPSGGGVQPQHF
TRBJ1-2,-,TRBV14,-,TGTGCCAGCAGCTTCCTTCGCGGGGGTAACTATGGCTACACCTTC,CASSFLRGGNYGYTF
TRBJ2-7,-,TRBV6-5,-,TGTGCCACCCGCCAGGGATCTAGCGAGCAGTACTTC,CATRQGSSEQYF
TRBJ1-1,-,TRBV10-3,-,TGTGCCATCAGGCCTAGGGGGTCGAACACTGAAGCTTTCTTT,CAIRPRGSNTEAFF
TRBJ2-2,-,TRBV6-1,-,TGTGCCAGCAGGACAACGGGTAGGGACACCGGGGAGCTGTTTTTT,CASRTTGRDTGELFF
TRBJ2-2,-,TRBV5-1,TRBD1,TGCGCCAGCAGCGTCAGGACAGGGACACCTTCCGGGGAGCTGTTTTTT,CASSVRTGTPSGELFF
TRBJ2-1,-,TRBV6-1,TRBD2,TGTGCCAGCAGAAACCTAGCGGGAGTGACTGAGCAGTTCTTC,CASRNLAGVTEQFF
TRBJ2-7,-,TRBV30,-,TGTGCCTGGAGCCGAGGCTCCTACGAGCAGTACTTC,CAWSRGSYEQYF
TRBJ2-3,-,TRBV29-1,TRBD2,TGCAGCGCCTCAACTAGCGGGAGCACAGATACGCAGTATTTT,CSASTSGSTDTQYF
TRBJ2-7,-,TRBV13,-,TGTGCCAGCAGCGCCTCGCGGTACCTTACCTACGAGCAGTACTTC,CASSASRYLTYEQYF
TRBJ2-2,once,TRBV7-8,TRBD1,TGTGCCAGCAGCAAGGGACAGGGGGCCGGCGGGGAGCTGTTTTTT,CASSKGQGAGGELFF
TRBJ1-1,-,TRBV10-3,-,TGTGCCATCAGTGAAATGGATTACACTGAAGCTTTCTTT,CAISEMDYTEAFF
TRBJ2-5,-,TRBV6-5,-,TGTGCCAGTACTTACAGGCAAGAGACCCAGTACTTC,CASTYRQETQYF
TRBJ1-2,once,TRBV12-5,-,TGTGCTAGTGGTTTGTCGGGTGGCGGCTACACCTTC,CASGLSGGGYTF
TRBJ1-2,-,TRBV4-2,-,TGTGCCAGCAGCCGTCATGGAAACTATGGCTACACCTTC,CASSRHGNYGYTF
TRBJ2-3,-,TRBV7-9,-,TGTGCCAGCAGCTTAGCCCGGAAGAGCACAGATACGCAGTATTTT,CASSLARKSTDTQYF